The 18 T cell receptor beta chains in this list originate from one sample, sequenced in a study of blood T cell repertoires in COVID-19. This table comes from immunoSEQ multiplex PCR, and its TCRdb copy is limited to in-frame clones, with some not included. The sample has over 250,000 clones; 88% are singletons. Sequenced sample: peripheral blood. These receptors came from a man between 60 and 70 years old who had recovered from COVID-19.

The rearrangement uses TRBV3-1 (or the pseudogene TRBV3-2) and TRBJ2-7, with 10 bases lining up with TRBD1. The trim removed 4 bases at V and 8 bases at J, leaving 11 bases unmatched. Germline V gives CDR1 LGHDT, CDR2 YNNKEL (reference sequence). CDR3 length equals 15 residues. The chain's CDR3 is CASSPRTGGDKKQYF. In DNA form, the CDR3 reads TGTGCCAGCAGCCCTAGGACAGGGGGTGACAAAAAGCAGTACTTC.

V usage is TRBV5-1 and J usage is TRBJ2-3; 8 nucleotides align to TRBD2. CDR3 length: 13 residues. CDR1 is SGHRS and CDR2 is YFSETQ in the germline V gene. The CDR3 loop is CAFPGTSGYTQYF. CDR3 nucleotides: TGCGCTTTCCCCGGGACTAGTGGTTATACGCAGTATTTT.

This clone was counted between two and nine times. The V gene is TRBV11-2, the J gene TRBJ1-1; the D gene is possibly TRBD1 (5 bases). Germline CDR1 SGHAT, CDR2 FQNNGV. The CDR3 loop spans 13 amino acids. Trimming shortened V by 4 bases and J by 4 bases, and 10 bases separated the two germline ends. The CDR3 coding sequence is TGTGCCAGCAGCTCGGGGGGGGTCACTGAAGCTTTCTTT. Translated, it gives CASSSGGVTEAFF. Variable domain in full (rest from reference TRBV11-2 and TRBJ1-1): EAGVAQSPRYKIIEKRQSVAFWCNPISGHATLYWYQQILGQGPKLLIQFQNNGVVDDSQLPKDRFSAERLKGVDSTLKIQPAKLEDSAVYLCASSSGGVTEAFFGQGTRLTVV.

The V and J genes are TRBV9 and TRBJ2-1, with a tentative D call TRBD2 (6 bases). The germline CDR1 and CDR2 sequences are SGDLS and YYNGEE. Trimming removed 4 bases at V and 6 bases at J, with 17 bases between. The CDR3 covers 15 residues. CDR3 nucleotide sequence: TGTGCCAGCAGCCCCCACTTGCGGGAATCCAATGAGCAGTTCTTC. Amino acids: CASSPHLRESNEQFF.

The genes are TRBV4-1 and TRBJ1-1; D is unclear. The V and J ends lost 2 bases and 0 bases respectively, with 4 bases between them. Germline V gives CDR1 MGHRA, CDR2 YSYEKL. CDR3 length: 13 residues. CDR3 protein: CASSQYMNTEAFF. The CDR3 DNA reads TGCGCCAGCAGCCAATATATGAACACTGAAGCTTTCTTT.

This chain uses TRBV6-5 with TRBJ1-1; D call uncertain. Per germline, CDR1 MNHEY and CDR2 SVGAGI. V lost 11 bases and J 0 bases, leaving 19 bases between the germline ends. The length of the CDR3 is 15 residues. The CDR3 sequence: CASRGFILLNTEAFF. The CDR3 coding sequence is TGTGCCTCAAGAGGATTTATCCTTCTGAACACTGAAGCTTTCTTT.

CDR3 sequence: CASSEGLAGVYEQYF. The CDR3 DNA is TGTGCCAGCAGTGAAGGACTAGCGGGGGTCTACGAGCAGTACTTC. The gene calls are TRBV6-1 and TRBJ2-7, with 12 bases identical to TRBD2. Germline V gene data show CDR1 as MNHNS and CDR2 as SASEGT. V was pared by 1 base and J by 3 bases, with 1 base of the junction left unmatched. The CDR3 spans 15 residues.

The chain has TRBV12-3 or TRBV12-4 and TRBJ2-1, with no clear D. The CDR3 is 11 residues long. V gave up 1 base and J gave up 13 bases, with 8 bases separating them. The CDR3 region is CASSLGHLQFF. CDR3 bases: TGTGCCAGCAGTTTAGGGCACCTCCAGTTCTTC.

This chain uses TRBV5-1 with TRBJ2-5; D gene unclear. Looked up from germline, CDR1 is SGHRS and CDR2 is YFSETQ. This CDR3 is 14 amino acids long. V was pared by 0 bases and J by 2 bases, with 8 bases between. The CDR3 DNA reads TGCGCCAGCAGCTTGGGGGCAGCACAAGAGACCCAGTACTTC. Amino acids: CASSLGAAQETQYF.

J is TRBJ2-5 and V is TRBV24-1; 10 positions match TRBD2. The CDR3 extends over 15 amino acids. Looked up from germline, CDR1 is KGHDR and CDR2 is SFDVKD. V trimming: 3 bases; J trimming: 1 base; junction bases outside the gene matches: 1. The CDR3 spells CATSDQRGGQETQYF. CDR3 nucleotides: TGTGCCACCAGTGATCAGCGGGGGGGCCAAGAGACCCAGTACTTC.

V usage is TRBV5-1 and J usage is TRBJ1-2; possibly TRBD1 for D (5 bases). V lost 0 bases and J 8 bases, leaving 14 bases between the germline ends. This CDR3 region has 14 residues. CDR1 and CDR2 (germline): SGHRS, YFSETQ. The CDR3 nucleotides are TGCGCCAGCAGCTTGGACAGGCCCCTACTGGGCTACACCTTC. Amino acids: CASSLDRPLLGYTF.

The V gene is TRBV19, the J gene TRBJ1-2; weak D call: TRBD1 (6 bases). Trimming took 11 bases from V and 8 from J, leaving 21 bases between them. This CDR3 spans 13 amino acids. Germline values: CDR1 LNHDA, CDR2 SQIVND (reference sequence). Here the CDR3 reads CAPLNRAGDGYTF. The CDR3 DNA sequence: TGTGCCCCCTTAAATCGGGCAGGGGACGGCTACACCTTC. Variable domain in full (rest from reference TRBV19 and TRBJ1-2): DGGITQSPKYLFRKEGQNVTLSCEQNLNHDAMYWYRQDPGQGLRLIYYSQIVNDFQKGDIAEGYSVSREKKESFPLTVTSAQKNPTAFYLCAPLNRAGDGYTFGSGTRLTVV.

The CDR3 nucleotides read TGCGCCAGCAGCGGAGGACTAGCGGGGGGGCGCCTCCTCCCAGATACGCAGTATTTT. This translates into CASSGGLAGGRLLPDTQYF. The rearrangement uses TRBV5-1 and TRBJ2-3; the match to TRBD2 covers 15 bases. Germline V gene lookup returns CDR1 SGHRS and CDR2 YFSETQ. The V segment lost 4 bases and the J segment 4 bases; nucleotides outside the gene matches: 13. The CDR3 loop spans 19 amino acids.

The chain links TRBV2 to TRBJ2-1; D may match TRBD1 or TRBD2 (6 bases each). The germline CDR1 and CDR2 sequences are SNHLY and FYNNEI. V was clipped by 5 bases and J by 0 bases, with 20 bases between them. The CDR3 covers 18 residues. The CDR3 nucleotides are TGTGCCAGCAGTCAAGGACAGATAGCGGTGAGCTCCTACAATGAGCAGTTCTTC. Protein product: CASSQGQIAVSSYNEQFF.

The chain carries TRBV5-5 and TRBJ2-5, with a weak D call TRBD1 (6 bases). Germline V gene data show CDR1 as SGHKS and CDR2 as YYEKEE (reference sequence). V shed 3 bases and J shed 2 bases, with 8 bases lying between them. CDR3 length: 13 residues. The CDR3 DNA reads TGTGCCAGCAGCTGGGGGCCACAAGAGACCCAGTACTTC. It yields the protein CASSWGPQETQYF.

This chain links TRBV30 with TRBJ2-7, with TRBD1 as a possible D gene (7 bases). V lost 4 bases, J lost 9 bases, and 16 bases lay in between. The CDR3 runs to 12 residues. The germline gives CDR1 GTSNPN, CDR2 SVGIG (reference sequence). The DNA for the CDR3 is TGTGCCTGGATGACTAGGGGGCGTGGGCAGTACTTC. As protein: CAWMTRGRGQYF.

The chain employs TRBV7-3 and TRBJ2-2; 12 bases are shared with TRBD2. This CDR3 comprises 16 residues. J was trimmed by 7 bases and V by 5 bases; bases with no gene match: 8. Looked up from germline, CDR1 is SGHTA and CDR2 is FQGTGA. CDR3 sequence (DNA): TGTGCCAGCAGCCCCGCTAGCGGGGGGGCGGTCGGGGAGCTGTTTTTT. Protein product: CASSPASGGAVGELFF.

The chain recombines TRBV5-4 with TRBJ1-5; 8 nucleotides match TRBD1. The V gene's germline CDR1 is SGHNT and CDR2 YYREEE (reference sequence). CDR3 length equals 15 residues. Unmatched junction bases numbered 7, after V lost 4 bases and J lost 4 bases. CDR3 coding DNA: TGTGCCAGCAGCCAGGGGGCAGGTCGTAATCAGCCCCAGCATTTT. Amino acid sequence: CASSQGAGRNQPQHF. The full variable domain, completed using reference TRBV5-4 and TRBJ1-5, is ETGVTQSPTHLIKTRGQQVTLRCSSQSGHNTVSWYQQALGQGPQFIFQYYREEENGRGNFPPRFSGLQFPNYSSELNVNALELDDSALYLCASSQGAGRNQPQHFGDGTRLSIL.